This T cell receptor (beta chain) was sequenced during a study of beta chain features in type 1 diabetes. Donors underwent one heparinised blood draw, about 110 mL on average. CDR1 and CDR2 (germline): SGHTA, FQGNSA. J was trimmed by 3 bases and V by 0 bases; bases with no gene match: 3. The CDR3 spans 15 residues. The study reverse transcribed the entire isolated RNA, so it sequenced expressed TCRB transcripts. Some clones are missing from TCRdb's copy, which holds only in-frame ones; the method was immunoSEQ multiplex PCR. Of about 220,000 clones in the sample, about 11% were seen once. Whole-study findings and limits: For Type 1 diabetes patients, all four CD4+ subsets carried TCRB CDR3s that were moderately but significantly shorter.

In the case of this clone: No antigen is known for it.

The chain couples TRBV7-2 to TRBJ2-5, with 8 nucleotides matching TRBD1. The sequence came from a man aged 18 to 29 in good health. What was sequenced was central memory CD4+ T cells from blood. Written as DNA, the CDR3 is TGTGCCAGCAGCTTAGCTGCGACAGGGGAAGAGACCCAGTACTTC. This encodes CASSLAATGEETQYF.